This TCR beta chain was captured in a study of T cell responses to AZD1222 COVID-19 vaccine. Findings of the study overall: The study found vaccine-associated CD4 TCRs spanning spike, dominant at 160-218 and 743-854. Clonal diversity was possibly underestimated, and white British individuals and females predominated among donors. No day 14 peak samples; only post-peak repertoires were characterized.

The CDR3 runs to 16 residues. Germline-derived CDR1 and CDR2 are SGHRS and YFSETQ. With 3 bases removed from V and 0 bases from J, the gap between germline ends came to 15 bases. Clones were sequenced by immunoSEQ multiplex PCR, and TCRdb holds only the in-frame ones, with some missing. This sample has more than 95,000 clones, with about 89% found just once. With respect to this clone: Its antigen is as yet unknown.

The chain employs TRBV5-1 and TRBJ1-1; a possible D gene is TRBD1 (5 bases). The sequencing here drew on peripheral blood, taken on day 0 of AZD1222 vaccination. The TCR comes from an adult in good health. The CDR3 region is CASSWDPGRMNTEAFF. CDR3 sequence (DNA): TGCGCCAGCAGCTGGGATCCGGGACGGATGAACACTGAAGCTTTCTTT. The whole variable domain, filled in from reference TRBV5-1 and TRBJ1-1, reads KAGVTQTPRYLIKTRGQQVTLSCSPISGHRSVSWYQQTPGQGLQFLFEYFSETQRNKGNFPGRFSGRQFSNSRSEMNVSTLELGDSALYLCASSWDPGRMNTEAFFGQGTRLTVV.